The entry that follows covers one T cell receptor beta chain sequence. Original processing notes: For nucleated cells, counts were estimated from reference gene primer amplification. Some clones are missing from TCRdb's copy, which holds only in-frame ones; the method was immunoSEQ multiplex PCR. That table is the source of V, J and clone size, and D and trimming were worked out from the DNA. The sample lists around 88,000 clones; over 70% were seen once. This entry belongs to a study of blood T cell repertoires in COVID-19. As for the study in general: T cells, B-cell-depleted T cells, or PBMCs supplied cDNA or gDNA.

CDR3 length: 16 amino acids. Trimming left V 4 bases short and J 3 bases short, with 19 bases between. In germline, CDR1 is SGHRS, CDR2 YFSETQ. This receptor was obtained from a man aged 50 to 59 who had recovered from COVID-19. This chain links TRBV5-1 with TRBJ1-2; D not certain. The sample comprised peripheral blood. CDR3 protein: CASSRPPPGADYGYTF. The CDR3 coding sequence is TGCGCCAGCAGCCGTCCCCCGCCGGGAGCGGACTATGGCTACACCTTC. Full variable domain (rest looked up from reference TRBV5-1 and TRBJ1-2): KAGVTQTPRYLIKTRGQQVTLSCSPISGHRSVSWYQQTPGQGLQFLFEYFSETQRNKGNFPGRFSGRQFSNSRSEMNVSTLELGDSALYLCASSRPPPGADYGYTFGSGTRLTVV.